One T cell receptor (beta chain) is described in this entry. Its antigen is as yet unknown. This sample is drawn from a study of cytomegalovirus exposure and HLA in healthy donors. The study, taken as a whole, reports: V- and J-gene trimming of TCR beta was linked (in a later analysis) to a missense DCLRE1C variant. Later analysis identified 17,000 or so TCR beta sequences associated with HLA alleles, using a false discovery rate threshold of 0.05. Most TCR sequences proved rare, with some public TCRs found in many donors. Productive rates of about 87% or about 30% were seen for most TCR beta V segments in an earlier analysis.

V gave up 5 bases and J gave up 6 bases; unmatched junction bases: 12. Germline V gene sequence: CDR1 SGHVS, CDR2 FQNEAQ. The CDR3 totals 16 residues. PCR amplification relied on 60 Vbeta primers (plus 13 Jbeta primers). Data came from immunoSEQ multiplex PCR; TCRdb stores just in-frame clones and leaves some out. The profile shows approximately 110,000 clones, about four fifths of them singletons. The rearrangement uses TRBV7-8 and TRBJ1-2; 10 nucleotides line up with TRBD1. The material sequenced was PBMCs. This TCR was recovered from a man aged 25-45 years in good health and CMV-seronegative. In DNA, the CDR3 is TGTGCCAGCAGCCCCTCCCGGGACAGGGGAAGGAATGGCTACACCTTC. Encoded protein: CASSPSRDRGRNGYTF.